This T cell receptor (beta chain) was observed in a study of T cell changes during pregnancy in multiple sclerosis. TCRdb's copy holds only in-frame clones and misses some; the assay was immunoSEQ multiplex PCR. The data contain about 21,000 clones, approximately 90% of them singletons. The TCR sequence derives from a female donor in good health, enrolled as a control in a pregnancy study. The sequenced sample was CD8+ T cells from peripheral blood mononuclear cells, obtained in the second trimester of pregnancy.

The CDR3 nucleotides are TGTGCCAGCAGTTTATCGAGTCGGAATGAGCAGTTCTTC. This sequence encodes CASSLSSRNEQFF. The rearrangement joins TRBV27 to TRBJ2-1; no clear D gene. CDR1 and CDR2 (germline): MNHEY, SMNVEV (reference sequence). The CDR3 is 13 amino acids. With 0 bases removed from V and 7 bases from J, the gap between germline ends came to 7 bases.